This passage covers 21 T cell receptor beta chains from one sample sequenced in a study of blood T cell repertoires in COVID-19. TCRdb's table, derived via immunoSEQ multiplex PCR, lists solely in-frame clones and lacks some. The sample has 200,000 to 300,000 clones; more than 80% are singletons. Sequencing was performed on peripheral blood. These receptors were collected from a woman between 40 and 50 years old with acute or convalescent COVID-19.

This chain uses TRBV11-2 with TRBJ2-6, with D possibly being TRBD2 (5 bases). V gave up 4 bases and J gave up 1 base, with 8 bases separating them. The germline V gene has CDR1 SGHAT and CDR2 FQNNGV. The CDR3 length is 15 residues. Written as DNA, the CDR3 is TGTGCCAGCAGCTCGTGGGAGTCTGGGGCCAACGTCCTGACTTTC. As protein: CASSSWESGANVLTF.

The chain links TRBV30 to TRBJ1-5; TRBD1 agrees at 9 bases. The CDR3 is 17 amino acids. Trimming took 4 bases from V and 4 from J; bases not matched to a gene: 14. The germline V gene has CDR1 GTSNPN and CDR2 SVGIG (reference sequence). The CDR3 protein is CAWTHGTGRGWNQPQHF. CDR3 DNA sequence: TGTGCCTGGACCCACGGGACAGGGAGGGGTTGGAATCAGCCCCAGCATTTT.

CDR3: CASSYSAWGVNEKLFF. Written as DNA, the CDR3 is TGTGCCAGCAGTTATTCAGCCTGGGGGGTTAATGAAAAACTGTTTTTT. This chain joins TRBV6-6 and TRBJ1-4, with D possibly matching TRBD1 (5 bases). The CDR3 consists of 16 residues. The germline V gene encodes CDR1 MNHNY and CDR2 SVGAGI (reference sequence). Trimming removed 3 bases from V and 4 bases from J, with 15 bases in between.

The V and J genes are TRBV7-9 and TRBJ1-2; unclear D gene. Germline values: CDR1 SEHNR, CDR2 FQNEAQ (reference sequence). CDR3 length equals 16 residues. Trimming removed 2 bases from V and 3 bases from J, with 16 bases in between. The CDR3 sequence: CASSLSGTETYYGYTF. In DNA form, the CDR3 reads TGTGCCAGCAGCTTAAGTGGCACAGAAACTTACTATGGCTACACCTTC.

This chain connects TRBV21-1 to TRBJ2-2; the listed D gene, TRBD1, was not tested against the DNA. TRBV21-1 is reported as a pseudogene. This CDR3 has 17 residues. CDR3 amino acids: CASSRGGQGRKGGELFF. CDR3 DNA sequence: TGTGCCAGCAGTCGAGGTGGACAGGGCAGAAAGGGGGGGGAGCTGTTTTTT.

The chain is built from TRBV11-2 and TRBJ1-2; TRBD1 matches at 9 bases. The V gene's germline CDR1 is SGHAT and CDR2 FQNNGV. The CDR3 covers 14 residues. V trimming: 5 bases; J trimming: 4 bases; junction bases outside the gene matches: 5. As DNA, the CDR3 is TGTGCCAGCAGCCGGGGACAGGGCGGCTATGGCTACACCTTC. Translation: CASSRGQGGYGYTF.

This clone has more than one count but fewer than ten. This chain connects TRBV6-5 to TRBJ1-6; D is uncertain. The germline V gene encodes CDR1 MNHEY and CDR2 SVGAGI. Trimming pared 7 bases from V and 9 bases from J, leaving 19 bases between. The CDR3 covers 15 residues. CDR3 region: CASKEEPPLSSPLHF. CDR3 nucleotide sequence: TGTGCCAGCAAAGAGGAGCCGCCGCTGAGTTCACCCCTCCACTTT.

This chain links TRBV1 with TRBJ2-5; no check of the table's D call, TRBD2, against the DNA was made. TRBV1 is described as a pseudogene. CDR3 length: 13 residues. The CDR3 DNA is TGCACGCGACCGGGGGGAGGACTAGAGACCCAGTACTTC. Its translation is CTRPGGGLETQYF.

J is TRBJ1-1 and V is TRBV25-1, with TRBD1 matching over 9 bases. V lost 2 bases, J lost 3 bases, and 10 bases stayed unmatched. The CDR3 length is 17 residues. Germline V lookup: CDR1 MGHDK, CDR2 SYGVNS. The CDR3 here is CASSERPRQGDHTEAFF. For the CDR3, the DNA is TGTGCCAGCAGTGAACGCCCTCGACAGGGGGATCACACTGAAGCTTTCTTT. Based on the CDR3 plus reference TRBV25-1 and TRBJ1-1, the full variable domain is EADIYQTPRYLVIGTGKKITLECSQTMGHDKMYWYQQDPGMELHLIHYSYGVNSTEKGDLSSESTVSRIRTEHFPLTLESARPSHTSQYLCASSERPRQGDHTEAFFGQGTRLTVV.

The rearrangement links TRBV10-3 to TRBJ2-3, with 10 positions matching TRBD2. The junction had 7 bases not matched to a gene; V was cut back by 7 bases and J by 6 bases. The CDR3 is made up of 14 amino acids. CDR1 and CDR2 from the germline V gene are ENHRY and SYGVKD. This chain's CDR3 is CAITAQRGGDTQYF. In DNA form, the CDR3 reads TGTGCCATCACCGCCCAGCGGGGGGGCGATACGCAGTATTTT.

The chain employs TRBV24-1 and TRBJ2-1, with D possibly being TRBD1 (6 bases). Trimming pared 5 bases from V and 5 bases from J, leaving 9 bases between. From germline, CDR1 is KGHDR and CDR2 SFDVKD. CDR3 size: 13 residues. The CDR3 nucleotides read TGTGCCACCAGTGGGAGGACAGACAATGAGCAGTTCTTC. It specifies CATSGRTDNEQFF.

This rearrangement joins TRBV10-3 to TRBJ1-2; D may be TRBD1 (5 bases). Germline V CDR1 and CDR2: ENHRY, SYGVKD. Trimming stripped 10 bases from V and 4 bases from J, with 16 bases between. The CDR3 runs 13 residues. CDR3 nucleotides: TGTGCCACCACCGGGGGAGCGTTCTATGGCTACACCTTC. Residues: CATTGGAFYGYTF.

The genes are TRBV30 and TRBJ1-1, with D tentatively TRBD1 (5 bases). CDR3 length: 13 amino acids. The germline V gene encodes CDR1 GTSNPN and CDR2 SVGIG (reference sequence). V shed 0 bases and J shed 4 bases, with 9 bases lying between them. The CDR3 loop is CAWSVGGTTEAFF. For the CDR3, the DNA is TGTGCCTGGAGTGTAGGCGGGACCACTGAAGCTTTCTTT.

This chain connects TRBV6-1 to TRBJ1-2; 7 bases align to TRBD1. The CDR3 has 13 residues. Germline-derived CDR1 and CDR2 are MNHNS and SASEGT. The V gene end was trimmed by 3 bases and the J gene end by 8 bases; junction bases not matched to a gene: 6. CDR3 DNA: TGTGCCAGCAGTGAGCAGGGGGGTTACGGCTACACCTTC. This sequence encodes CASSEQGGYGYTF.

The CDR3 protein is CASSLEVRGYTEAFF. CDR3 sequence (DNA): TGTGCCAGCAGCTTGGAGGTCAGGGGGTACACTGAAGCTTTCTTT. V is TRBV5-8 and J is TRBJ1-1, with 7 bases matching TRBD1. Germline V CDR1 and CDR2: SGHTS, YDEGEE. The V and J ends lost 0 bases and 3 bases, in that order; junction bases with no gene match: 5. The CDR3 extends over 15 amino acids. Complete variable domain (other parts from reference TRBV5-8 and TRBJ1-1): EAGVTQSPTHLIKTRGQQATLRCSPISGHTSVYWYQQALGLGLQFLLWYDEGEERNRGNFPPRFSGRQFPNYSSELNVNALELEDSALYLCASSLEVRGYTEAFFGQGTRLTVV.

With regard to this clone: At one end the junction does not follow the germline gene, possibly because of a read error. This chain links TRBV6-5 with TRBJ2-2; 7 bases agree with TRBD1. The germline CDR1 and CDR2 sequences are MNHEY and SVGAGI. The CDR3 extends over 15 amino acids. In DNA, the CDR3 is TGTGCCAGCGGTTACAGGGGTTTAAACACCGGGGAGCTGTTTTTT. This sequence encodes CASGYRGLNTGELFF.

The chain has TRBV4-1 and TRBJ1-2; 8 bases agree with TRBD1. The germline CDR1 and CDR2 sequences are MGHRA and YSYEKL. V shed 3 bases, J shed 3 bases, and the junction held 9 bases outside the gene matches. The CDR3 runs to 16 residues. CDR3 region: CASSQDYRTGYYGYTF. CDR3 coding DNA: TGCGCCAGCAGCCAGGATTACCGGACAGGGTACTATGGCTACACCTTC.

The chain employs TRBV11-3 and TRBJ2-1; 7 bases fit TRBD1. V trimming: 4 bases; J trimming: 3 bases; junction bases outside the gene matches: 9. The CDR3 length is 16 residues. Per the germline V gene, CDR1 is SGHNT and CDR2 is YENEEA. The CDR3 region is CASSSETGSDYNEQFF. The CDR3 nucleotides read TGTGCCAGCAGCTCCGAGACAGGGTCTGACTACAATGAGCAGTTCTTC.

This chain links TRBV20-1 with TRBJ1-1; D perhaps matches TRBD1 (5 bases). Germline CDR1 reads DFQATT; CDR2 reads SNEGSKA (reference sequence). CDR3 length: 13 residues. Trimming stripped 3 bases from V and 7 bases from J, with 15 bases between. The CDR3 protein is CSASPRVVGEAFF. The CDR3 DNA is TGCAGTGCTAGTCCCAGGGTGGTGGGTGAAGCTTTCTTT.

This clone was seen many times. The J gene is TRBJ1-6, the V gene TRBV2; D is possibly TRBD1 (5 bases). Germline V gene data show CDR1 as SNHLY and CDR2 as FYNNEI. The CDR3 loop spans 14 amino acids. Trimming removed 2 bases from V and 6 bases from J, with 8 bases in between. CDR3 coding DNA: TGTGCCAGCAGTGAAAGACAGTTTAATTCACCCCTCCACTTT. Residues: CASSERQFNSPLHF.

The chain is built from TRBV12-5 and TRBJ2-1; TRBD2 aligns across 7 bases. Unmatched junction bases numbered 11, after V lost 7 bases and J lost 5 bases. Germline CDR1 is LGHNT and CDR2 is FRNRAP. This CDR3 spans 15 amino acids. In nucleotides, the CDR3 is TGTGCTAGTGTCGATATGGGGGGGGTCCACAATGAGCAGTTCTTC. It translates to CASVDMGGVHNEQFF.